This TCR beta chain is from a study of cytomegalovirus exposure and HLA in healthy donors. The PCR had 60 Vbeta and 13 Jbeta primers. Method: immunoSEQ multiplex PCR; TCRdb's copy keeps in-frame clones and lacks some. The repertoire has 75,000 to 100,000 clones, about 70% of them found once; the top ten carry over 1%. While unrecorded immune exposures were likely, the donors were nominally healthy when sampled. A note on this clone: What it binds is unknown.

General study findings and limits: Upon later analysis, HLA-associated TCR beta chains proved more clonally expanded than other, equally common chains.

Sequencing was done on a sample of PBMCs. This clonotype was obtained from a female donor in good health and CMV-seronegative.

CDR3 region: CASSLLGLAGEREQFF. CDR3 in DNA: TGCGCCAGCAGCTTGTTGGGACTAGCGGGGGAACGTGAGCAGTTCTTC. V and J are TRBV5-1 and TRBJ2-1; TRBD2 agrees at 14 bases. The trim removed 1 base at V and 9 bases at J, leaving 6 bases unmatched. This CDR3 contains 16 residues. Germline values: CDR1 SGHRS, CDR2 YFSETQ.